This T cell receptor beta chain emerged from a study of T-cell reconstitution after alpha-beta-depleted transplantation in children. Regarding the study as a whole: From newly produced T cells came most of the T-cell counts and diversity one year after transplant. Reports say that about two months after transplant, the alpha-beta T cells came out of several hundred graft clones that had expanded.

CDR3 length: 15 amino acids. Germline V gene lookup returns CDR1 SGHRS and CDR2 YFSETQ. V lost 3 bases and J lost 0, with 9 bases in between. The table lists this clonotype with a few counts. Its antigen is still unknown. The TCRbeta library incorporated unique molecular identifiers. MiXCR, applied by TCRdb to the PCR reads, yields one record per CDR3 protein. This table holds a few hundred thousand distinct CDR3 sequences, nearly 8% found once. This TCR derives from a female patient between 2 and 15 years old who had a stem cell transplant for Fanconi anemia, so the T cells may come from the graft donor. The material sequenced was peripheral blood, taken 360 days after TCRalphabeta/CD19-depleted stem cell transplant. The genes are TRBV5-1 and TRBJ1-4, with D possibly matching TRBD1 (6 bases). CDR3: CASSWTDATNEKLFF. CDR3 in DNA: TGCGCCAGCAGCTGGACAGATGCAACTAATGAAAAACTGTTTTTT.